Presented here are 19 T cell receptor beta chains from one specimen sequenced in a study of cytomegalovirus exposure and HLA in healthy donors. The PCR ran on 60 Vbeta and 13 Jbeta primers. This table comes from immunoSEQ multiplex PCR, and its TCRdb copy is limited to in-frame clones, with some not included. The data show 200,000 to 250,000 clones, around 73% seen once. Material for sequencing was PBMCs. These receptors were obtained from a woman in her 30s in good health and CMV-seronegative.

This clone was picked up a small number of times. The genes are TRBV19 and TRBJ2-5; the D gene is possibly TRBD1 (6 bases). The J call may be incorrect, as the DNA end agrees better with TRBJ2-7. This CDR3 region has 15 residues. Germline V gives CDR1 LNHDA, CDR2 SQIVND (reference sequence). In DNA, the CDR3 is TGTGCCAGTAGTTCCCCCCAGGGGAAGTCCTACGAGCAGTACTTC. Its translation is CASSSPQGKSYEQYF.

This clone was recorded a few times. This chain connects TRBV7-2 to TRBJ2-7; 8 bases are shared with TRBD2. This CDR3 is built from 12 residues. CDR1 and CDR2 (germline): SGHTA, FQGNSA. Trimming removed 5 bases from V and 11 bases from J; junction bases left unmatched: 8. The CDR3 is CASSTSSGLKYF. The CDR3 DNA sequence: TGTGCCAGCAGCACTTCTAGCGGGCTAAAGTACTTC. The full variable domain, its missing parts supplied by reference TRBV7-2 and TRBJ2-7, is GAGVSQSPSNKVTEKGKDVELRCDPISGHTALYWYRQSLGQGLEFLIYFQGNSAPDKSGLPSDRFSAERTGGSVSTLTIQRTQQEDSAVYLCASSTSSGLKYFGPGTRLTVT.

This clone was counted once. The chain is built from TRBV6-6 and TRBJ2-7; D not resolved. V dropped 5 bases and J dropped 4 bases, with 9 bases sitting between them. The CDR3 has 12 residues. CDR1 and CDR2 from the germline V gene are MNHNY and SVGAGI (reference sequence). CDR3 amino acids: CASSTHSYEQYF. CDR3 DNA: TGTGCCAGCAGTACCCACAGTTACGAGCAGTACTTC.

This clone appeared once. The V call is TRBV4-1, the J call TRBJ2-3; D gene ambiguous. The CDR3 runs to 14 residues. V lost 3 bases, J lost 0 bases, and 7 bases lay in between. Looked up from germline, CDR1 is MGHRA and CDR2 is YSYEKL. The DNA for the CDR3 is TGCGCCAGCAGCCAGCCAACTAGCACAGATACGCAGTATTTT. Protein sequence: CASSQPTSTDTQYF.

The chain has TRBV30 and TRBJ1-4; D gene unclear. The V gene's germline CDR1 is GTSNPN and CDR2 SVGIG (reference sequence). The CDR3 is 13 amino acids. V was clipped by 0 bases and J by 8 bases, with 10 bases between them. CDR3 loop: CAWSVLTREKLFF. In DNA form, the CDR3 reads TGTGCCTGGAGTGTACTTACCCGGGAAAAACTGTTTTTT.

This chain uses TRBV2 with TRBJ1-2, with D unresolved. The germline CDR1 and CDR2 sequences are SNHLY and FYNNEI. The V end lost 5 bases, the J end lost 3 bases, and 16 bases lay between the germline ends. The CDR3 is made up of 15 amino acids. DNA of the CDR3: TGTGCCAGCAGTAGAGAGAGGACCGGGGACTATGGCTACACCTTC. It is translated as CASSRERTGDYGYTF.

The chain joins TRBV6-6 to TRBJ2-7, with TRBD1 as a possible D gene (6 bases). The ends were cut back, 5 bases at V and 4 bases at J, with 6 bases in the middle. The germline V gene has CDR1 MNHNY and CDR2 SVGAGI (reference sequence). The CDR3 runs to 11 residues. CDR3 DNA: TGTGCCAGCAGTACAGGGTACGAGCAGTACTTC. It translates to CASSTGYEQYF.

The chain is built from TRBV5-1 and TRBJ2-3, with 8 positions matching TRBD2. Germline values: CDR1 SGHRS, CDR2 YFSETQ. The CDR3 is made up of 16 amino acids. The V gene end was trimmed by 2 bases and the J gene end by 2 bases; junction bases not matched to a gene: 7. The CDR3 sequence is CASSFLAGTSTDTQYF. The CDR3 DNA reads TGCGCCAGCAGCTTTTTAGCGGGAACCTCCACAGATACGCAGTATTTT.

The rearrangement links TRBV28 to TRBJ1-2, with D possibly TRBD1 on 5 matching bases. Germline V gives CDR1 MDHEN, CDR2 SYDVKM. There are 15 residues in the CDR3. Trimming took off 0 bases at V and 4 bases at J, with 12 bases between the two ends. CDR3 sequence (DNA): TGTGCCAGCAGTTTATGGGACACCCTGCCCTATGGCTACACCTTC. It translates to CASSLWDTLPYGYTF.

This clone came up a few times. This rearrangement joins TRBV29-1 to TRBJ2-3; 8 bases align to TRBD1. The germline gives CDR1 SQVTM, CDR2 ANQGSEA. This CDR3 is 14 amino acids long. J lost 0 bases, V lost 3 bases, and 2 bases had no gene match. The CDR3 loop is CSVEGTGSTDTQYF. In DNA form, the CDR3 reads TGCAGCGTTGAGGGGACAGGCAGCACAGATACGCAGTATTTT.

This clone has only a few counts. The chain carries TRBV7-9 and TRBJ1-1, with 7 nucleotides matching TRBD1. The ends lost 3 bases at V and 5 bases at J; junction bases unmatched: 6. CDR1 is SEHNR and CDR2 is FQNEAQ in the germline V gene (reference sequence). CDR3 length equals 14 residues. CDR3 DNA: TGTGCCAGCAGCTTGAGGGGGCGAGGAACTGAAGCTTTCTTT. Protein product: CASSLRGRGTEAFF.

V is TRBV28 and J is TRBJ1-4, with 8 bases aligning to TRBD1. After removal of 5 bases from V and 7 bases from J, the junction contained 9 bases not matched to a gene. Per the germline V gene, CDR1 is MDHEN and CDR2 is SYDVKM. There are 15 residues in the CDR3. CDR3 sequence: CASSQPGGSSEKLFF. CDR3 coding DNA: TGTGCCAGCAGTCAACCAGGGGGCAGTAGTGAAAAACTGTTTTTT.

V usage is TRBV6-6 and J usage is TRBJ2-7, with D tentatively TRBD1 (5 bases). V lost 0 bases and J 5 bases, leaving 8 bases between the germline ends. The V gene's germline CDR1 is MNHNY and CDR2 SVGAGI (reference sequence). The CDR3 length is 13 residues. The DNA of the CDR3 is TGTGCCAGCAGTTACTCCCAGGGAAACGAGCAGTACTTC. It specifies CASSYSQGNEQYF.

The chain has TRBV5-4 and TRBJ2-5; possible D gene TRBD2, 5 bases. V lost 4 bases, J lost 4 bases, and 8 bases lay in between. The CDR3 runs to 12 residues. Germline CDR1 SGHNT, CDR2 YYREEE (reference sequence). CDR3 protein: CASSREAETQYF. The CDR3, as DNA: TGTGCCAGCAGCCGGGAAGCAGAGACCCAGTACTTC.

Remarks on this clone: Different DNA sequences within this sample yield the same CDR3. This chain joins TRBV5-1 and TRBJ2-3; no reliable D call. Deletions cut 4 bases from V and 0 bases from J, with 9 bases between. The CDR3 contains 14 residues. Germline V CDR1 and CDR2: SGHRS, YFSETQ. In DNA form, the CDR3 reads TGCGCCAGCAGCCCCGACACTAGCACAGATACGCAGTATTTT. Translating gives CASSPDTSTDTQYF.

The genes are TRBV27 and TRBJ1-2, with D unresolved. The CDR3 totals 16 residues. V lost 1 base and J lost 6, with 18 bases in between. Germline loops: CDR1 MNHEY, CDR2 SMNVEV (reference sequence). The CDR3 bases are TGTGCCAGCAGTTTATATCCTACCGACGGGCGGGATGGCTACACCTTC. Its protein product is CASSLYPTDGRDGYTF.

The chain uses TRBV7-9 and TRBJ1-6; no clear D gene. Trimming took off 4 bases at V and 4 bases at J, with 8 bases between the two ends. Germline V gene data show CDR1 as SEHNR and CDR2 as FQNEAQ (reference sequence). The CDR3 has 14 amino acids. The CDR3: CASSSTAYNSPLHF. Here the CDR3 DNA reads TGTGCCAGCAGCTCAACAGCTTATAATTCACCCCTCCACTTT.

There are many counts of this clone. J is TRBJ2-2 and V is TRBV27; 7 bases line up with TRBD2. This CDR3 has 12 residues. J gave up 11 bases and V 2 bases, and 2 bases lay outside the gene matches. Germline values: CDR1 MNHEY, CDR2 SMNVEV (reference sequence). The DNA for the CDR3 is TGTGCCAGCAGTTTAACAGCGGGAGAGCTGTTTTTT. Encoded protein: CASSLTAGELFF.

The V call is TRBV5-1, the J call TRBJ2-7; no reliable D call. The germline V gene encodes CDR1 SGHRS and CDR2 YFSETQ. V shed 3 bases and J shed 3 bases, with 7 bases lying between them. The CDR3 covers 12 residues. CDR3: CASSSEIYEQYF. Here the CDR3 DNA reads TGCGCCAGCAGCTCGGAGATCTACGAGCAGTACTTC. Using reference TRBV5-1 and TRBJ2-7 for the parts outside the CDR3, the full variable domain is KAGVTQTPRYLIKTRGQQVTLSCSPISGHRSVSWYQQTPGQGLQFLFEYFSETQRNKGNFPGRFSGRQFSNSRSEMNVSTLELGDSALYLCASSSEIYEQYFGPGTRLTVT.